These 20 T cell receptor beta chains share one sample of origin, sequenced in a study of cytomegalovirus exposure and HLA in healthy donors. The PCR ran on 60 Vbeta and 13 Jbeta primers. Method: immunoSEQ multiplex PCR; TCRdb's copy keeps in-frame clones and lacks some. The profile covers roughly 130,000 clones, with under 70% appearing a single time and 1.5% to 1.7% taken by the ten largest. The sequenced sample consisted of PBMCs. The receptors stem from a man aged 18 to 30 in good health and CMV-seronegative.

The chain recombines TRBV9 with TRBJ1-5, with 7 bases that match TRBD1. V was pared by 1 base and J by 6 bases, with 7 bases of the junction left unmatched. Germline V gives CDR1 SGDLS, CDR2 YYNGEE. The CDR3 extends over 15 amino acids. CDR3: CASSVSGQGGQPQHF. CDR3 nucleotides: TGTGCCAGCAGCGTATCAGGGCAGGGGGGTCAGCCCCAGCATTTT.

There are a few counts of this clone. This rearrangement joins TRBV28 to TRBJ1-1, with D possibly being TRBD1 (6 bases). V was trimmed by 6 bases and J by 8 bases, leaving 16 bases between them. Germline V lookup: CDR1 MDHEN, CDR2 SYDVKM. CDR3 length: 13 amino acids. In nucleotides, the CDR3 is TGTGCCAGCAGCCAAATGGACAGAAGAGAAGCTTTCTTT. Its protein is CASSQMDRREAFF.

This chain connects TRBV4-1 to TRBJ2-7; TRBD1 matches 8 bases. V lost 1 base, J lost 1 base, and 6 bases stayed unmatched. The germline V gene has CDR1 MGHRA and CDR2 YSYEKL. This CDR3 comprises 16 residues. The CDR3 protein is CASSQVARDRSYEQYF. CDR3 nucleotides: TGCGCCAGCAGCCAAGTAGCCCGGGACAGGTCCTACGAGCAGTACTTC.

This chain joins TRBV4-2 and TRBJ1-1; the D is unclear. The V end was cut by 0 bases, the J end by 3 bases, with 11 bases between. The CDR3 runs to 15 residues. Per the germline V gene, CDR1 is LGHNA and CDR2 is YNFKEQ. DNA of the CDR3: TGTGCCAGCAGCCAAGATCTCCGCGGGGACACTGAAGCTTTCTTT. The encoded protein is CASSQDLRGDTEAFF.

This clone was seen more than once but under ten times. The V gene is TRBV28, the J gene TRBJ1-3, with a weak D call TRBD1 (5 bases). Germline CDR1 MDHEN, CDR2 SYDVKM. V lost 3 bases to trimming and J lost 3 bases, with 12 bases between them. This CDR3 region has 15 residues. The CDR3 DNA follows: TGTGCCAGCAGTTTGGGGCAGGCCCTTGGAAACACCATATATTTT. It is translated as CASSLGQALGNTIYF.

This sequence joins TRBV27 and TRBJ1-2; tentative D call: TRBD1 (6 bases). V lost 3 bases and J 2 bases, leaving 7 bases between the germline ends. The CDR3 runs 13 residues. Germline CDR1 reads MNHEY; CDR2 reads SMNVEV (reference sequence). This CDR3 is CASSFGGNYGYTF. The DNA of the CDR3 is TGTGCCAGCAGTTTTGGGGGCAACTATGGCTACACCTTC.

The V and J genes are TRBV7-2 and TRBJ2-3, with 8 bases identical to TRBD1. The V gene end was trimmed by 0 bases and the J gene end by 1 base; junction bases not matched to a gene: 6. The CDR3 is 17 residues long. The germline V gene has CDR1 SGHTA and CDR2 FQGNSA. The CDR3 sequence: CASSLARGRTGTDTQYF. The CDR3 bases are TGTGCCAGCAGCTTAGCCAGGGGGCGGACGGGCACAGATACGCAGTATTTT.

This clone has more than one count but fewer than ten. This chain joins TRBV28 and TRBJ1-2; a possible D gene is TRBD1 (5 bases). This CDR3 spans 12 amino acids. Germline CDR1 MDHEN, CDR2 SYDVKM. Between the trimmed V and J ends, which lost 10 bases and 2 bases, there was a span of 11 bases. CDR3 region: CAIGGGNYGYTF. Written as DNA, the CDR3 is TGTGCCATTGGGGGGGGGAACTATGGCTACACCTTC.

The chain employs TRBV7-9 and TRBJ1-3; D is undetermined. This CDR3 region has 15 residues. The V gene's germline CDR1 is SEHNR and CDR2 FQNEAQ (reference sequence). V was clipped by 1 base and J by 4 bases, with 11 bases between them. The CDR3 DNA follows: TGTGCCAGCAGCTTAGGACCCGAGGAAGGAAACACCATATATTTT. The encoded protein is CASSLGPEEGNTIYF.

The chain has TRBV30 and TRBJ1-4, with D perhaps matching TRBD1 (5 bases). Germline V gives CDR1 GTSNPN, CDR2 SVGIG (reference sequence). Trimming shortened V by 4 bases and J by 2 bases, and 14 bases separated the two germline ends. The CDR3 contains 15 residues. As DNA, the CDR3 is TGTGCCTGGAAACGGGGCGGGACTACTAATGAAAAACTGTTTTTT. Translated, it gives CAWKRGGTTNEKLFF. The full variable domain, its missing parts supplied by reference TRBV30 and TRBJ1-4, is SQTIHQWPATLVQPVGSPLSLECTVEGTSNPNLYWYRQAAGRGLQLLFYSVGIGQISSEVPQNLSASRPQDRQFILSSKKLLLSDSGFYLCAWKRGGTTNEKLFFGSGTQLSVL.

This clone was recorded a few times. V and J are TRBV28 and TRBJ2-7; no firm D call. Trimming left V 5 bases short and J 2 bases short, with 4 bases between. Germline values: CDR1 MDHEN, CDR2 SYDVKM. There are 11 residues in the CDR3. The DNA of the CDR3 is TGTGCCAGCAGTCCCACCTACGAGCAGTACTTC. It translates to CASSPTYEQYF. Full variable domain (remainder filled in from reference TRBV28 and TRBJ2-7): DVKVTQSSRYLVKRTGEKVFLECVQDMDHENMFWYRQDPGLGLRLIYFSYDVKMKEKGDIPEGYSVSREKKERFSLILESASTNQTSMYLCASSPTYEQYFGPGTRLTVT.

This chain links TRBV14 with TRBJ1-1, with TRBD1 matching 12 bases. The CDR3 runs to 18 residues. The germline CDR1 and CDR2 sequences are SGHDN and FVKESK. J lost 10 bases, V lost 2 bases, and 17 bases had no gene match. The CDR3 loop reads CASSQLRGQGALSAGAFF. DNA of the CDR3: TGTGCCAGCAGCCAACTCCGGGGACAGGGGGCGCTTTCTGCAGGAGCTTTCTTT.

The rearrangement uses TRBV7-2 and TRBJ2-4; possibly TRBD1 for D (5 bases). Trimming removed 1 base from V and 2 bases from J, with 12 bases in between. Per the germline V gene, CDR1 is SGHTA and CDR2 is FQGNSA. CDR3 length equals 16 residues. CDR3 in DNA: TGTGCCAGCAGCTTAGGGTCAGGGCTAACCAAAAACATTCAGTACTTC. Translating gives CASSLGSGLTKNIQYF. The complete variable domain, with remaining parts taken from reference TRBV7-2 and TRBJ2-4, reads GAGVSQSPSNKVTEKGKDVELRCDPISGHTALYWYRQSLGQGLEFLIYFQGNSAPDKSGLPSDRFSAERTGGSVSTLTIQRTQQEDSAVYLCASSLGSGLTKNIQYFGAGTRLSVL.

This clone was seen only once. The CDR3 spells CASSQGAGQPQHF. CDR3 bases: TGTGCCAGCTCACAGGGGGCAGGTCAGCCCCAGCATTTT. The chain joins TRBV18 to TRBJ1-5; 7 bases are a match to TRBD1. The CDR3 has 13 residues. The V and J ends lost 4 bases and 6 bases, in that order; junction bases with no gene match: 3. In germline, CDR1 is KGHSH, CDR2 LQKENI.

The gene calls are TRBV28 and TRBJ1-1, with unresolved D. The CDR3 sequence is 15 residues long. Germline V gene data show CDR1 as MDHEN and CDR2 as SYDVKM. Trimming stripped 2 bases from V and 1 base from J, with 11 bases between. The chain's CDR3 is CASSLPGVQNTEAFF. For the CDR3, the DNA is TGTGCCAGCAGTTTACCCGGGGTCCAGAACACTGAAGCTTTCTTT. Looking up the rest from reference TRBV28 and TRBJ1-1 gives the full variable domain: DVKVTQSSRYLVKRTGEKVFLECVQDMDHENMFWYRQDPGLGLRLIYFSYDVKMKEKGDIPEGYSVSREKKERFSLILESASTNQTSMYLCASSLPGVQNTEAFFGQGTRLTVV.

This rearrangement joins TRBV10-2 to TRBJ2-1; 13 nucleotides line up with TRBD2. This CDR3 contains 16 residues. Germline values: CDR1 WSHSY, CDR2 SAAADI. V dropped 6 bases and J dropped 7; count of bases not matched to a gene: 9. CDR3 DNA: TGCGCCAGCAGCACCCGTACTAGCGGGAGGGGAAATGAGCAGTTCTTC. It codes for CASSTRTSGRGNEQFF.

The gene calls are TRBV15 and TRBJ2-7; 8 positions agree with TRBD1. There are 15 residues in the CDR3. V trimming: 2 bases; J trimming: 3 bases; junction bases outside the gene matches: 6. In germline, CDR1 is LNHNV, CDR2 YYDKDF (reference sequence). CDR3 bases: TGTGCCACCAGCAGACCCCGGACAGGGAACTACGAGCAGTACTTC. Amino acids: CATSRPRTGNYEQYF.

With regard to this clone: At one of its ends the junction is not consistent with the germline gene, which may arise from a read error. V and J are TRBV7-9 and TRBJ2-2; D is ambiguous. The CDR3 sequence is 12 residues long. CDR1 is SEHNR and CDR2 is FQNEAQ in the germline V gene (reference sequence). The CDR3 nucleotides are TGTTCCAGCAGCTTTCCGGTGGGGGAGCTGTTTTTT. This encodes CSSSFPVGELFF.

The rearrangement joins TRBV5-1 to TRBJ2-3, with TRBD2 identical over 8 bases. The CDR3 is 15 residues long. V was pared by 6 bases and J by 1 base, with 7 bases of the junction left unmatched. CDR1 and CDR2 from the germline V gene are SGHRS and YFSETQ. DNA of the CDR3: TGCGCCAGCAAAGGGCGCGGGGGGCGCACAGATACGCAGTATTTT. Amino acids: CASKGRGGRTDTQYF.

This clone has a handful of counts. The J gene is TRBJ1-5, the V gene TRBV28; possibly TRBD1 for D (5 bases). There are 15 residues in the CDR3. Trimming cost V 4 bases and J 3 bases, with 13 bases left between them. Germline loops: CDR1 MDHEN, CDR2 SYDVKM. The CDR3 loop reads CASSSRDSSNQPQHF. CDR3 bases: TGTGCCAGCAGTTCCCGCGACAGTTCCAATCAGCCCCAGCATTTT.